These T cell receptor beta chains were read from a single sample in a study of shared clonotypes between healthy human individuals. Sequencing used immunoSEQ multiplex PCR; TCRdb keeps in-frame clones, though not all of them. This sample has 2 million or so clones, with 85% to 95% found just once. What was sequenced was naive CD8+ T cells sorted from blood. These receptor sequences come from a man aged 18 to 29 in good health. The CDR3 runs from the conserved cysteine through the conserved F or W. A D gene is named only where the DNA matches it firmly. Expanded clones are given a class, and other clones once, few, many or no size at all.

clone_size,d_call,v_call,j_call,cdr3_nt,cdr3_aa
NA,TRBD1,TRBV13,TRBJ1-1,TGTGCCAGCAGCGGAGATGGGACAGGCGGTGAAGCTTTCTTT,CASSGDGTGGEAFF
NA,TRBD2,TRBV5-6,TRBJ2-2,TGTGCCAGCAGCTCGCTCCCGAGCGGGGAATATACCGGGGAGCTGTTTTTT,CASSSLPSGEYTGELFF
NA,NA,TRBV6-5,TRBJ2-7,TGTGCCAGCAGTTACTCGACAGGAGAGAGCTCCTACGAGCAGTACTTC,CASSYSTGESSYEQYF
NA,NA,TRBV7-9,TRBJ2-1,TGTGCCAGCAGCCCCCCTCGAGGGAGGCCTAGCTCCTACAATGAGCAGTTCTTC,CASSPPRGRPSSYNEQFF
once,NA,TRBV11-2,TRBJ2-1,TGTGCCAGCAGCTCGTTTGACGAGCAGTTCTTC,CASSSFDEQFF
NA,TRBD1,TRBV4-3,TRBJ2-5,TGCGCCAGCAGCCAGGACAGGGAGGAGACCCAGTACTTC,CASSQDREETQYF
NA,NA,TRBV29-1,TRBJ2-1,TGCAGCGTTGAAGAAGGGAGCTCTGCGGGGAATGAGCAGTTCTTC,CSVEEGSSAGNEQFF
NA,NA,TRBV6-5,TRBJ2-7,TGTGCCAGCAGTTACGACCAGGGGTACGAGCAGTACTTC,CASSYDQGYEQYF
NA,TRBD2,TRBV28,TRBJ2-1,TGTGCCAGCAGTCCTAGCGGGGGCTACAATGAGCAGTTCTTC,CASSPSGGYNEQFF
NA,TRBD2,TRBV27,TRBJ2-4,TGTGCCAGCAGTTTCGTAGAAGCGGGGGGAAAAAACATTCAGTACTTC,CASSFVEAGGKNIQYF
NA,NA,TRBV27,TRBJ2-1,TGTGCCAGCAGCCTCCTAGCTCGCAATGAGCAGTTCTTC,CASSLLARNEQFF
NA,NA,TRBV25-1,TRBJ2-7,TGTGCCAGCCGGGACGGGGCCTACGAGCAGTACTTC,CASRDGAYEQYF
NA,TRBD2,TRBV5-1,TRBJ2-5,TGCGCCAGCAGCTTGGCCTCGGCTAGCGGGGGTGAGACCCAGTACTTC,CASSLASASGGETQYF
NA,NA,TRBV27,TRBJ1-5,TGTGCCAGCAGCACAGGGATAGGCCAGCCCCAGCATTTT,CASSTGIGQPQHF
NA,NA,TRBV7-9,TRBJ1-5,TGTGCCAGCAGCGACCAAGGGGTCTTCGGGCCCCAGCATTTT,CASSDQGVFGPQHF
NA,NA,TRBV2,TRBJ2-3,TGTGCCAGCAGTGACGCGCCCACTAGCACAGATACGCAGTATTTT,CASSDAPTSTDTQYF
NA,TRBD2,TRBV4-3,TRBJ2-3,TGCGCCAGCAGCCAAGATGCCGGGCTAGCGGGAGCAGATACGCAGTATTTT,CASSQDAGLAGADTQYF
NA,NA,TRBV4-3,TRBJ2-7,TGCGCCAGCAGCCAAGATCGGTTCTACGAGCAGTACTTC,CASSQDRFYEQYF
once,NA,TRBV18,TRBJ2-5,TGTGCCAGCTCACTTCGTGGGTACCAAGAGACCCAGTACTTC,CASSLRGYQETQYF
NA,TRBD2,TRBV5-1,TRBJ2-1,TGCGCCAGCAGCTCGGGACTAGCGGGGAAGGATTACAATGAGCAGTTCTTC,CASSSGLAGKDYNEQFF
NA,TRBD1,TRBV6-5,TRBJ2-7,TGTGCCAGCAGTTACTCGTCCGGACAGGTCTACTACGAGCAGTACTTC,CASSYSSGQVYYEQYF
NA,NA,TRBV4-1,TRBJ2-7,TGCGCCAGCAGCCAAAAAAGCGACTACGAGCAGTACTTC,CASSQKSDYEQYF
NA,NA,TRBV4-1,TRBJ2-7,TGCGCCAGCAGCCAAGGCGGATTAGGAAGCGGTAACGATTTCGAGCAGTACTTC,CASSQGGLGSGNDFEQYF
NA,NA,TRBV28,TRBJ2-7,TGTGCCAGCAGTTTATATCAGCACTACGAGCAGTACTTC,CASSLYQHYEQYF
NA,NA,TRBV25-1,TRBJ1-5,TGTGCCAGCACTCCGGGGTACAATCAGCCCCAGCATTTT,CASTPGYNQPQHF
NA,NA,TRBV19,TRBJ2-2,TGTGCCAGTAGTCTTACAGGGATAACCGGGGAGCTGTTTTTT,CASSLTGITGELFF
NA,NA,TRBV2,TRBJ2-3,TGTGCCAGCAGCGGTCCCAGGGGCGCCGCACGCACAGATACGCAGTATTTT,CASSGPRGAARTDTQYF
once,NA,TRBV6-1,TRBJ2-2,TGTGCCAGCAGTGGCCTGGGAACCGGGGAGCTGTTTTTT,CASSGLGTGELFF
once,NA,TRBV9,TRBJ1-6,TGTGCCAGCAGCGTAGCTCGAGGGCAGGGCGAACCCCTCCACTTT,CASSVARGQGEPLHF
NA,NA,TRBV5-1,TRBJ2-1,TGCGCCAGCAGCTCCGTCGCGGACGGGGGTGAGCAGTTCTTC,CASSSVADGGEQFF
NA,NA,TRBV28,TRBJ1-6,TGTGCCAGCAGTTTATATACAGGGAGAAATTCACCCCTCCACTTT,CASSLYTGRNSPLHF
NA,NA,TRBV19,TRBJ2-7,TGTGCCAGTAGTATTGGGACCACCTACGAGCAGTACTTC,CASSIGTTYEQYF
NA,NA,TRBV5-6,TRBJ2-5,TGTGCCGCAGGCGTCGGGGAGACCCAGTACTTC,CAAGVGETQYF